This passage covers 7 T cell receptor beta chains from one sample sequenced in a study of T cell responses to AZD1222 COVID-19 vaccine. Some clones are missing from TCRdb's copy, which holds only in-frame ones; the method was immunoSEQ multiplex PCR. The profile shows roughly 140,000 clones, roughly 89% of them singletons. The sequences come from peripheral blood, collected on day 0 of AZD1222 vaccination. The origin of the receptors is an adult in good health.

The sample holds one count of this clone. The chain recombines TRBV11-2 with TRBJ2-1, with a possible D match to TRBD2 (6 bases). Germline V lookup: CDR1 SGHAT, CDR2 FQNNGV. CDR3 size: 15 residues. Trimming removed 2 bases from V and 9 bases from J, with 17 bases in between. The DNA of the CDR3 is TGTGCCAGCAGCTTAAGTGGTCTAGCGCTATTTGAGCAGTTCTTC. Amino acids: CASSLSGLALFEQFF.

Concerning this clone: The same CDR3 also results from other DNA sequences found in this sample. The genes are TRBV2 and TRBJ1-1, with 8 bases lining up with TRBD1. The CDR3 length is 13 residues. Per the germline V gene, CDR1 is SNHLY and CDR2 is FYNNEI. The V gene end was trimmed by 6 bases and the J gene end by 2 bases; junction bases not matched to a gene: 2. The CDR3, as DNA: TGTGCCAGCAGCGGACAGGGCAACACTGAAGCTTTCTTT. Protein product: CASSGQGNTEAFF. Complete variable domain (other parts from reference TRBV2 and TRBJ1-1): EPEVTQTPSHQVTQMGQEVILRCVPISNHLYFYWYRQILGQKVEFLVSFYNNEISEKSEIFDDQFSVERPDGSNFTLKIRSTKLEDSAMYFCASSGQGNTEAFFGQGTRLTVV.

The chain joins TRBV19 to TRBJ2-7, with 8 nucleotides matching TRBD1. The germline CDR1 and CDR2 sequences are LNHDA and SQIVND (reference sequence). This CDR3 has 14 amino acids. The junction had 5 bases not matched to a gene; V was cut back by 5 bases and J by 2 bases. For the CDR3, the DNA is TGTGCCAGTAGTGCCGGGACAGGCCCCTACGAGCAGTACTTC. This gives the protein CASSAGTGPYEQYF.

The CDR3 sequence is CASSRGTGEGKPQHF. CDR3 in DNA: TGTGCCAGCAGCCGGGGGACAGGGGAGGGAAAGCCCCAGCATTTT. J is TRBJ1-5 and V is TRBV13; the match to TRBD1 covers 10 bases. CDR3 length: 15 amino acids. After removal of 5 bases from V and 8 bases from J, the junction contained 9 bases not matched to a gene. Germline CDR1 and CDR2: PRHDT and FYEKMQ (reference sequence).

In its sample, this clone was seen once. The rearrangement joins TRBV28 to TRBJ1-2, with D perhaps matching TRBD1 (6 bases). Germline lookup yields CDR1 MDHEN and CDR2 SYDVKM. V dropped 1 base and J dropped 7 bases, with 19 bases sitting between them. There are 16 residues in the CDR3. CDR3 amino acids: CASSLYIRGPDGGYTF. The CDR3 DNA follows: TGTGCCAGCAGTTTATACATTCGGGGGCCGGACGGTGGCTACACCTTC.

Details on this clone: An end of the junction does not agree with germline; a read error may underlie this. This chain uses TRBV20-1 with TRBJ2-7, with D hard to call. This CDR3 has 11 amino acids. From germline, CDR1 is DFQATT and CDR2 SNEGSKA (reference sequence). This CDR3 reads CSAGDNDEQYF. The DNA for the CDR3 is TGCAGTGCTGGAGATAACGACGAGCAGTACTTC.

This clone showed up just once. The chain carries TRBV7-9 and TRBJ2-7; 8 bases fit TRBD2. There are 13 residues in the CDR3. V shed 10 bases, J shed 6 bases, and the junction held 11 bases outside the gene matches. Germline V CDR1 and CDR2: SEHNR, FQNEAQ (reference sequence). The CDR3 sequence is CAINSGTLGEQYF. The CDR3 nucleotides read TGTGCCATTAATAGCGGGACCCTCGGCGAGCAGTACTTC.